The following is a T cell receptor beta chain sequence with its context. Its antigen remains undetermined. Base qualities are not recorded, but no much larger clone differs from it by a single base. The data derive from a study of chemoradiotherapy in HPV16-positive cancers (dated by TCRdb to about 2022). Concerning the study at large: Candidate HPV-specific T-cell clones and common TCR motifs were defined through functional T-cell assays on cells from a couple of HPV16-positive patients. Next, the candidate HPV-specific TCRs and motifs were followed in TCR repertoires from over 85 patients with HPV-related cancers. The study set out to ask whether T-cell immunity against the HPV oncoproteins E6 and E7 changes over the course of chemoradiotherapy and whether that immunity affects survival. On the study overall, not on this receptor specifically: Improved recurrence-free survival in HPV16-positive patients was associated with expansion of HPV-responsive T cells during chemoradiotherapy. The survival association was reported for HPV16-positive patients, and the functional definition of HPV-specific T cells was derived from only a couple of HPV16-positive patients. Expansion of candidate HPV-specific clones and E7-related TCR motifs was observed in the tumor microenvironment during treatment, whereas no such expansion was observed for non-HPV-specific T cells.

Libraries were built with the immunoSEQ multiplex PCR assay. TCRdb stores this immuneACCESS table with in-frame sequences only. Part of the clones is absent; in the studies checked, under half of the shortfall reflects unresolved V genes, and no reason is known for the rest. In all, the sample holds roughly 30,000 clones, and 80% to 95% of those were seen once. Of the sample, approximately 3.6% is held by the ten largest clones. Repertoires were sampled multiple times during chemoradiotherapy, which allowed clonal expansion in the tumor microenvironment to be followed. The receptor was isolated from a human donor with HPV-associated anogenital cancer. Sequenced material: blood, taken from a patient who underwent chemoradiotherapy.

The DNA reads TGTGCCAGCGGAAACACAGATACGCAGTATTTT. This gives the protein CASGNTDTQYF. The chain uses TRBV6-5 and TRBJ2-3, with the identity of the D gene unclear. CDR1 and CDR2 (MNHEY, SVGAGI) derive from the germline V gene. Counted from cysteine to phenylalanine, this CDR3 has 11 amino acids. Only CDR3 DNA is held: 33 bases, read in frame from base 1. A distance of 5 bases separates the germline ends of V and J, which lose 8 bases and 2 bases respectively.